A selection of T cell receptor beta chains follows, all from one sample in a study. TCRdb ran MiXCR on the 5' RACE reads and lists one entry per CDR3 protein. In the table there are just under 65,000 distinct CDR3 sequences, roughly 23% of which are singletons. The sample was memory CD4+ T cells sorted from a lymph node. The source is a female donor with breast cancer. Both conserved end residues are part of each CDR3. Each record gives: J gene, CDR3 length, V gene, CDR3 protein.

j_call: TRBJ2-2; cdr3_length: 15; v_call: TRBV5-1; cdr3_aa: CASTFGGINTGELFF
j_call: TRBJ1-1; cdr3_length: 14; v_call: TRBV12-3/TRBV12-4; cdr3_aa: CASNSGGARTEAFF
j_call: TRBJ1-1; cdr3_length: 11; v_call: TRBV20-1; cdr3_aa: CSAGENTEAFF
j_call: TRBJ2-7; cdr3_length: 14; v_call: TRBV28; cdr3_aa: CASSGGQAPYEQYF
j_call: TRBJ1-5; cdr3_length: 13; v_call: TRBV6-2/TRBV6-3; cdr3_aa: CASHRAVNQPQHF
j_call: TRBJ2-7; cdr3_length: 15; v_call: TRBV28; cdr3_aa: CASSLSSLGSYEQYF
j_call: TRBJ2-5; cdr3_length: 15; v_call: TRBV7-9; cdr3_aa: CASSLATGRGETQYF
j_call: TRBJ1-3; cdr3_length: 15; v_call: TRBV9; cdr3_aa: CASSVSFGSGNTIYF
j_call: TRBJ2-3; cdr3_length: 15; v_call: TRBV5-1; cdr3_aa: CASSSGQGGGDTQYF
j_call: TRBJ2-1; cdr3_length: 13; v_call: TRBV5-1; cdr3_aa: CASSVQGLTEQFF
j_call: TRBJ2-5; cdr3_length: 14; v_call: TRBV5-1; cdr3_aa: CASSPLGGLETQYF
j_call: TRBJ2-7; cdr3_length: 14; v_call: TRBV7-2; cdr3_aa: CASSQRTGHYEQYF
j_call: TRBJ2-1; cdr3_length: 15; v_call: TRBV20-1; cdr3_aa: CSARTRDRGGNEQFF
j_call: TRBJ2-1; cdr3_length: 14; v_call: TRBV7-2; cdr3_aa: CASSLVGQHGRQFF
j_call: TRBJ2-3; cdr3_length: 12; v_call: TRBV24-1; cdr3_aa: CATSQRDTAQYF
j_call: TRBJ1-1; cdr3_length: 14; v_call: TRBV7-3; cdr3_aa: CASSLYEGSTEAFF
j_call: TRBJ2-1; cdr3_length: 12; v_call: TRBV7-2; cdr3_aa: CASSLSRMGQFF
j_call: TRBJ2-5; cdr3_length: 17; v_call: TRBV18; cdr3_aa: CASSPPRVRGFVETQYF
j_call: TRBJ1-3; cdr3_length: 14; v_call: TRBV5-1; cdr3_aa: CASSLASPGNTIYF
j_call: TRBJ1-3; cdr3_length: 15; v_call: TRBV5-1; cdr3_aa: CASSWDGGSGNTIYF
j_call: TRBJ1-5; cdr3_length: 14; v_call: TRBV28; cdr3_aa: CASTRGLQGQPQHF
j_call: TRBJ2-7; cdr3_length: 11; v_call: TRBV20-1; cdr3_aa: CSAEQADEQYF
j_call: TRBJ1-5; cdr3_length: 13; v_call: TRBV7-8; cdr3_aa: CASSYDRNQPQHF